This is a list of T cell receptor beta chains from one sample in a study of vaccination effects on CD4 cells after COVID-19. Data came from immunoSEQ multiplex PCR; TCRdb stores just in-frame clones and leaves some out. The sample gives 20,000 to 25,000 clones, roughly 73% of which show up once; roughly 25% is in the top ten. Their specific antigens are unknown. Specimen: CD4+ T cells from PBMCs cultured with HCoV-NL63 spike peptides, collected before COVID-19 vaccination. Every receptor here comes from a human donor who received a COVID-19 vaccine. CDR3s include the opening cysteine and the closing phenylalanine or tryptophan. Fields, in order: J gene, clone size, D gene, V gene, CDR3 protein. The D gene is left open where the match is weak. Size is omitted from some rows. Given values are once, few, many or a class for expanded clones.

j_call: TRBJ1-1
clone_size: once
d_call: .
v_call: TRBV21-1
cdr3_aa: CASSKGSEGEMNTEAFF

j_call: TRBJ2-7
clone_size: .
d_call: TRBD2
v_call: TRBV7-2
cdr3_aa: CASSLGMAGGDEQYF

j_call: TRBJ2-7
clone_size: .
d_call: .
v_call: TRBV5-1
cdr3_aa: CASSPPGGGGYEQYF

j_call: TRBJ1-2
clone_size: few
d_call: .
v_call: TRBV5-4
cdr3_aa: CASSLDGNYGYTF

j_call: TRBJ1-6
clone_size: .
d_call: .
v_call: TRBV28
cdr3_aa: CASSLSPGRGNSPLHF

j_call: TRBJ1-2
clone_size: .
d_call: .
v_call: TRBV30
cdr3_aa: CAWSPGRFSYTF

j_call: TRBJ2-1
clone_size: medium-sized
d_call: .
v_call: TRBV18
cdr3_aa: CASSPPTGSYNEQFF

j_call: TRBJ2-7
clone_size: .
d_call: .
v_call: TRBV18
cdr3_aa: CASSPTDHEQYF

j_call: TRBJ1-3
clone_size: .
d_call: .
v_call: TRBV4-3
cdr3_aa: CASSPMVLGGYTIYF

j_call: TRBJ2-6
clone_size: .
d_call: .
v_call: TRBV5-4
cdr3_aa: CASSSSNSGANVLTF